These 14 T cell receptor beta chains were all obtained from the same sample, sequenced in a study of graft-versus-host responses after intestinal transplantation. The assay was immunoSEQ multiplex PCR, and TCRdb's table has in-frame clones only and misses some. This sample has approximately 14,000 clones; about 93% occur once, and the top ten carry 0.55% to 0.9%. The source was PBMCs, collected 9 days after transplant. These receptors originate from a human patient who received an intestinal transplant, so some T cells may come from the graft donor.

This sequence joins TRBV6-1 and TRBJ1-3, with a possible D match to TRBD1 (5 bases). This CDR3 region has 17 residues. The V end was cut by 3 bases, the J end by 0 bases, with 15 bases between. The germline CDR1 and CDR2 sequences are MNHNS and SASEGT. CDR3 loop: CASSEGGLPLSGNTIYF. The CDR3 coding sequence is TGTGCCAGCAGTGAGGGGGGGTTACCTCTCTCTGGAAACACCATATATTTT.

The chain uses TRBV6-5 and TRBJ2-7; D ambiguous. The germline gives CDR1 MNHEY, CDR2 SVGAGI. The CDR3 runs to 15 residues. V lost 8 bases and J lost 0, with 17 bases in between. The CDR3 protein is CASQPVSESSYEQYF. Here the CDR3 DNA reads TGTGCCAGCCAGCCCGTCAGCGAGAGCTCCTACGAGCAGTACTTC.

The rearrangement joins TRBV18 to TRBJ2-5; D unresolved. The CDR3 loop spans 14 amino acids. CDR1 and CDR2 (germline): KGHSH, LQKENI. Trimming took off 0 bases at V and 1 base at J, with 6 bases between the two ends. The CDR3 DNA is TGTGCCAGCTCACCACCATACCTCCAAGAGACCCAGTACTTC. It is translated as CASSPPYLQETQYF.

The chain is built from TRBV7-9 and TRBJ1-2; the D gene is possibly TRBD1 (5 bases). V lost 5 bases and J 2 bases, leaving 15 bases between the germline ends. The length of the CDR3 is 15 residues. CDR1 and CDR2 from the germline V gene are SEHNR and FQNEAQ (reference sequence). As DNA, the CDR3 is TGTGCCAGCAGCCCAGTCGCGGACACCAACTATGGCTACACCTTC. The encoded protein is CASSPVADTNYGYTF.

This rearrangement joins TRBV28 to TRBJ1-1, with a tentative D call TRBD1 (6 bases). Between the trimmed V and J ends, which lost 5 bases and 4 bases, there was a span of 17 bases. Germline assignment: CDR1 MDHEN and CDR2 SYDVKM. There are 15 residues in the CDR3. The CDR3 nucleotides read TGTGCCAGCAGTAAACAGGGAGCGCGGGGCACTGAAGCTTTCTTT. Translating gives CASSKQGARGTEAFF.

This clone occurred once. The chain couples TRBV10-3 to TRBJ2-7; maybe TRBD2 (6 bases). V was trimmed by 8 bases and J by 3 bases, leaving 17 bases between them. This CDR3 comprises 14 residues. CDR1 ENHRY and CDR2 SYGVKD come from the germline V gene. CDR3: CAIAPTQDYYEQYF. Written as DNA, the CDR3 is TGTGCCATCGCACCTACACAGGACTACTACGAGCAGTACTTC.

The chain combines TRBV7-6 with TRBJ1-2, with D unresolved. Germline CDR1 reads SGHVS; CDR2 reads FNYEAQ. The V end was cut by 8 bases, the J end by 6 bases, with 13 bases between. The CDR3 runs to 12 residues. CDR3 DNA sequence: TGTGCCAGCTCCGAAGGGCGGAATGGCTACACCTTC. It codes for CASSEGRNGYTF.

V is TRBV7-9 and J is TRBJ2-2; D uncertain. This CDR3 spans 14 amino acids. The V end lost 4 bases, the J end lost 0 bases, and 6 bases lay between the germline ends. CDR1 is SEHNR and CDR2 is FQNEAQ in the germline V gene (reference sequence). DNA for the CDR3: TGTGCCAGCAGCTACGGCACGAACACCGGGGAGCTGTTTTTT. Protein product: CASSYGTNTGELFF.

The V call is TRBV27, the J call TRBJ2-2; D possibly corresponds to TRBD2 (6 bases). CDR1 and CDR2 from the germline V gene are MNHEY and SMNVEV (reference sequence). The CDR3 spans 14 residues. The V end lost 3 bases, the J end lost 4 bases, and 9 bases lay between the germline ends. The CDR3 DNA sequence: TGTGCCAGCAGTTTGAGCGGGCTCACCGGGGAGCTGTTTTTT. Its protein product is CASSLSGLTGELFF.

The CDR3 nucleotides are TGTGCCAGCAGAGGGGGCTACGGCAATCAGCCCCAGCATTTT. Amino acids: CASRGGYGNQPQHF. The gene calls are TRBV11-2 and TRBJ1-5, with TRBD1 matching over 7 bases. Germline CDR1 reads SGHAT; CDR2 reads FQNNGV. The CDR3 is made up of 14 amino acids. V was clipped by 6 bases and J by 2 bases; unmatched bases: 4.

The chain recombines TRBV12-5 with TRBJ2-1; D not certain. Trimming took 5 bases from V and 2 from J, leaving 10 bases between them. CDR1 and CDR2 from the germline V gene are LGHNT and FRNRAP. The CDR3 consists of 14 residues. This CDR3 reads CASGDGGPYNEQFF. The CDR3 DNA is TGTGCTAGTGGTGACGGCGGCCCCTACAATGAGCAGTTCTTC.

In this sample, this clone turned up a few times. The chain is built from TRBV27 and TRBJ2-7, with a possible D match to TRBD2 (6 bases). The CDR3 spans 12 residues. The germline V gene encodes CDR1 MNHEY and CDR2 SMNVEV (reference sequence). Trimming pared 4 bases from V and 6 bases from J, leaving 10 bases between. The CDR3: CASSYPGGEQYF. Here the CDR3 DNA reads TGTGCCAGCAGTTATCCCGGGGGCGAGCAGTACTTC.

CDR3 sequence reads: CASSSPGPWPYNEQFF. DNA for the CDR3: TGTGCCAGCAGCTCACCAGGCCCCTGGCCCTACAATGAGCAGTTCTTC. The V gene is TRBV7-2, the J gene TRBJ2-1; D call uncertain. CDR1 and CDR2 from the germline V gene are SGHTA and FQGNSA. Trimming took 4 bases from V and 2 from J, leaving 15 bases between them. The CDR3 has 16 residues.

V and J are TRBV7-2 and TRBJ2-5, with 11 bases matching TRBD2. The CDR3 is 16 amino acids. The V gene end was trimmed by 4 bases and the J gene end by 4 bases; junction bases not matched to a gene: 8. CDR1 and CDR2 from the germline V gene are SGHTA and FQGNSA. CDR3 region: CASSYITSGGRETQYF. CDR3 coding DNA: TGTGCCAGCAGCTACATAACTAGCGGGGGTAGAGAGACCCAGTACTTC.